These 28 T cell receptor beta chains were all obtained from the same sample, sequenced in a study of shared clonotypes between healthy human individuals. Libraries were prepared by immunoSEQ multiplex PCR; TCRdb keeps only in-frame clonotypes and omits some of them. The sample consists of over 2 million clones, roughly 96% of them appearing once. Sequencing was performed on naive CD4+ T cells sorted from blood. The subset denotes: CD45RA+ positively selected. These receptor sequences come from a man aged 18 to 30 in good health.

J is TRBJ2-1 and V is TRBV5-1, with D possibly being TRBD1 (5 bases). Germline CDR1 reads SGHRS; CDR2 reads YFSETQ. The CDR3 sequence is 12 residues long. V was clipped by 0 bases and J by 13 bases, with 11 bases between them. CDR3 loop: CASSLEWGSQFF. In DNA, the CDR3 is TGCGCCAGCAGCTTGGAATGGGGCTCCCAGTTCTTC.

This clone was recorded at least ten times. CDR3 nucleotide sequence: TGTGCCAGCAGTGAAGCGGCCAGGGGCCTCCACGAGCAGTACTTC. Amino acid sequence: CASSEAARGLHEQYF. The V gene is TRBV25-1, the J gene TRBJ2-7, with a weak D call TRBD1 (6 bases). CDR1 and CDR2 (germline): MGHDK, SYGVNS. The CDR3 covers 15 residues. The V end was cut by 2 bases, the J end by 5 bases, with 16 bases between.

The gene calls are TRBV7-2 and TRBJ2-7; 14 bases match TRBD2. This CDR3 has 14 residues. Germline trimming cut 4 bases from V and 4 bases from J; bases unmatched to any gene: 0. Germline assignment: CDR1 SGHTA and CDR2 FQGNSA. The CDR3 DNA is TGTGCCAGCAGCTGGACTAGCGGGAGGTACGAGCAGTACTTC. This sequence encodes CASSWTSGRYEQYF.

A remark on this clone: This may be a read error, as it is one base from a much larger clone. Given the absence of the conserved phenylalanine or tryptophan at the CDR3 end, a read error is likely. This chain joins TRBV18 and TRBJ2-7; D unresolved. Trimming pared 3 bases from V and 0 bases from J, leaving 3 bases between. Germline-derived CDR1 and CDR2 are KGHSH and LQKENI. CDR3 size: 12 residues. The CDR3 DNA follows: TGTGCCAGCTCACCCGACTCCTACGAGCAGTACCTC. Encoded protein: CASSPDSYEQYL.

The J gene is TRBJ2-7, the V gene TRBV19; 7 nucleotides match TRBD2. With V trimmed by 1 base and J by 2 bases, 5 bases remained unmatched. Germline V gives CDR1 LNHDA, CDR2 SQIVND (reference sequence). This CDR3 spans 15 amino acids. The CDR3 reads CASSIGGGATYEQYF. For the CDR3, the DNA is TGTGCCAGTAGTATAGGCGGGGGAGCAACCTACGAGCAGTACTTC. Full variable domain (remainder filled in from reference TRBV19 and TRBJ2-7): DGGITQSPKYLFRKEGQNVTLSCEQNLNHDAMYWYRQDPGQGLRLIYYSQIVNDFQKGDIAEGYSVSREKKESFPLTVTSAQKNPTAFYLCASSIGGGATYEQYFGPGTRLTVT.

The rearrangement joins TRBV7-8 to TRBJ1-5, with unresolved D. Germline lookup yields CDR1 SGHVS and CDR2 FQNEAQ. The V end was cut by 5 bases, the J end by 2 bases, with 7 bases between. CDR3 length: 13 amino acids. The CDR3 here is CASSAEGNQPQHF. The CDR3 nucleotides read TGTGCCAGCAGCGCAGAAGGCAATCAGCCCCAGCATTTT.

CDR3 nucleotide sequence: TGCGCCAGCGCCACAGGGGGATTCACAGATACGCAGTATTTT. As protein: CASATGGFTDTQYF. The chain uses TRBV5-1 and TRBJ2-3; the match to TRBD1 covers 8 bases. The CDR3 totals 14 residues. Germline trimming cut 7 bases from V and 2 bases from J; bases unmatched to any gene: 6. Germline V gene data show CDR1 as SGHRS and CDR2 as YFSETQ.

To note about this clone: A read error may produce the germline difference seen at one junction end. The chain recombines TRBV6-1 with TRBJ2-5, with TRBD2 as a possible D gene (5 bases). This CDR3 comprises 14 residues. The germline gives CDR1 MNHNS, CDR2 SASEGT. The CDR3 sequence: CASGEIGPREAQYF. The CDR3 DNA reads TGTGCCAGCGGGGAGATAGGGCCAAGAGAGGCCCAGTACTTC.

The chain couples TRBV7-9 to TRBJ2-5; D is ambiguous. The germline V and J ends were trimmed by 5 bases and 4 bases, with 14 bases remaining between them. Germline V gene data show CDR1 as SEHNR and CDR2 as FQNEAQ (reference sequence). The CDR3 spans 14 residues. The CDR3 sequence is CASSLEARRETQYF. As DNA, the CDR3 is TGTGCCAGCAGCCTAGAAGCCAGGCGAGAGACCCAGTACTTC.

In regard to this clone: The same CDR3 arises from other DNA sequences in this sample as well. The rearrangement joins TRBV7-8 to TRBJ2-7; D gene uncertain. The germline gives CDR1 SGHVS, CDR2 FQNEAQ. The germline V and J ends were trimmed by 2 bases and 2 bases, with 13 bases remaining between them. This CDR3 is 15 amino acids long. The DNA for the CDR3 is TGTGCCAGCAGCTTAAGCGAGGCAGGACCCTACGAGCAGTACTTC. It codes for CASSLSEAGPYEQYF.

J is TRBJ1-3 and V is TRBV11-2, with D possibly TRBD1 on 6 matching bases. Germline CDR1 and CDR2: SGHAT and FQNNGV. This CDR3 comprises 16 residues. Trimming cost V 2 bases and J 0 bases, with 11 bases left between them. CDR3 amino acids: CASSLFGRGSGNTIYF. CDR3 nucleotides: TGTGCCAGCAGCTTATTCGGCAGGGGCTCTGGAAACACCATATATTTT.

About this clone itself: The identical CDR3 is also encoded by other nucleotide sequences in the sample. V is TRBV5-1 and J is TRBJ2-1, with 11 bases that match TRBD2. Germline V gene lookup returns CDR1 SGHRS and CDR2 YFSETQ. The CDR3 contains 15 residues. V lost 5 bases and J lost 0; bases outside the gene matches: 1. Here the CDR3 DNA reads TGCGCCAGCAGAACTAGCGGGAGCTCCTACAATGAGCAGTTCTTC. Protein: CASRTSGSSYNEQFF.

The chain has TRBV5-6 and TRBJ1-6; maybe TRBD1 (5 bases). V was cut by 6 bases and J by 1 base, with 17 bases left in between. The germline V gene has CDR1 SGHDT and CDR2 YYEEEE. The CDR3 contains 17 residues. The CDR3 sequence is CASTIMQGGSYNSPLHF. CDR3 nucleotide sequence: TGTGCCAGCACCATAATGCAGGGAGGTTCCTATAATTCACCCCTCCACTTT.

CDR3 nucleotides: TGTGCCAGCAGTTTAAGAGGGTCCGGGAGCACTGAAGCTTTCTTT. Residues: CASSLRGSGSTEAFF. The chain couples TRBV28 to TRBJ1-1; D not certain. Germline lookup yields CDR1 MDHEN and CDR2 SYDVKM. The CDR3 is 15 residues long. With 2 bases removed from V and 4 bases from J, the gap between germline ends came to 14 bases.

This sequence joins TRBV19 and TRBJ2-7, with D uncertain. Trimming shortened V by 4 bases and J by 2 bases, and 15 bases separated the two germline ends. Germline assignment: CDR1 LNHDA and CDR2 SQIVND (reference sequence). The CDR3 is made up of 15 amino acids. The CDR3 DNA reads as TGTGCCAGTAGTAGGTCTTTCACTGGCACCTACGAGCAGTACTTC. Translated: CASSRSFTGTYEQYF.

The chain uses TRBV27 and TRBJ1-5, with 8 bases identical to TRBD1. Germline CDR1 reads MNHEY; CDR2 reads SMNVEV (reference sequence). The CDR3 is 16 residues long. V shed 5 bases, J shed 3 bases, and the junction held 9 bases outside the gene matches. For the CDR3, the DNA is TGTGCCAGCAGTCGTGCGACAGGGGTGGCCAATCAGCCCCAGCATTTT. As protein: CASSRATGVANQPQHF.

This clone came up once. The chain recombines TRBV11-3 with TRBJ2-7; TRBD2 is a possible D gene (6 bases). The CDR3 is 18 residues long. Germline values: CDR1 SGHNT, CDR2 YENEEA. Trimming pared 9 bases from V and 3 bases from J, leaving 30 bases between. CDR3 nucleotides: TGTGCCAGTCTCCATCCGGGACTGCAAACTACCTGTGGCTACGAGCAGTACTTC. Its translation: CASLHPGLQTTCGYEQYF.

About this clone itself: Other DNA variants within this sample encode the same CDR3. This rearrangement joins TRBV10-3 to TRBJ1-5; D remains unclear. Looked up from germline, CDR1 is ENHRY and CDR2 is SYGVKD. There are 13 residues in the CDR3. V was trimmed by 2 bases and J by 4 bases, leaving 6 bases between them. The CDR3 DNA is TGTGCCATCAGTGAGGACCCGAATCAGCCCCAGCATTTT. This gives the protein CAISEDPNQPQHF.

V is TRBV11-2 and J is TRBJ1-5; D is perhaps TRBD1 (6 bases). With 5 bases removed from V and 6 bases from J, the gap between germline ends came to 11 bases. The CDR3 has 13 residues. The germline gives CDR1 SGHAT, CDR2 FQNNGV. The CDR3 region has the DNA TGTGCCAGCAGCCCGGGGGCGGGTCAGCCCCAGCATTTT. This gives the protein CASSPGAGQPQHF.

CDR3 DNA: TGTGCCAGCAGCCAAGTACGGTCCCTAGGCACCGGGGAGCTGTTTTTT. It yields the protein CASSQVRSLGTGELFF. The chain has TRBV14 and TRBJ2-2, with D uncertain. Looked up from germline, CDR1 is SGHDN and CDR2 is FVKESK. V was shortened by 1 base and J by 4 bases, with 13 bases between the two germline ends. The CDR3 length is 16 residues.

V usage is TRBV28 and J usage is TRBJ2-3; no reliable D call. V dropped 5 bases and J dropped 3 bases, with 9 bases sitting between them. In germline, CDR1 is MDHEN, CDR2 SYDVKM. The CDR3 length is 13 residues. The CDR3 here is CASSTVGTDTQYF. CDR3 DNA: TGTGCCAGCAGTACCGTAGGAACAGATACGCAGTATTTT.

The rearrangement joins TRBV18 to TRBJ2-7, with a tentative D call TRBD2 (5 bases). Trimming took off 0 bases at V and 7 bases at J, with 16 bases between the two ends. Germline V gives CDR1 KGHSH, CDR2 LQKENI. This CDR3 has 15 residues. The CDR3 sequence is CASSPPVTGRGEQYF. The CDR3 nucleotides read TGTGCCAGCTCACCACCGGTGACGGGCCGGGGTGAGCAGTACTTC.

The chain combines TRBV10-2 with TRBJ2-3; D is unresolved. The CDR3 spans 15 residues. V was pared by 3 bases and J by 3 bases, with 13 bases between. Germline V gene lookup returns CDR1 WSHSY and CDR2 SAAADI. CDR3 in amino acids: CASSERWAVTDTQYF. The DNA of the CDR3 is TGCGCCAGCAGTGAACGGTGGGCCGTTACAGATACGCAGTATTTT.

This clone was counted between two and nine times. CDR3 sequence: CASSVGDTQNEQFF. CDR3 coding DNA: TGTGCCAGCAGCGTAGGGGACACTCAAAATGAGCAGTTCTTC. The chain recombines TRBV9 with TRBJ2-1, with a tentative D call TRBD1 (6 bases). Germline lookup yields CDR1 SGDLS and CDR2 YYNGEE. The ends were cut back, 0 bases at V and 7 bases at J, with 11 bases in the middle. The CDR3 runs to 14 residues.

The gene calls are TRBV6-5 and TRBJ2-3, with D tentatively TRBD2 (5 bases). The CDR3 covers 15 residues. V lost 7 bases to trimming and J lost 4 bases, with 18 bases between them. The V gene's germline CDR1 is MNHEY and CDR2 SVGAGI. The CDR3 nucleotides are TGTGCCAGCACTACTGTGGGGAGTCGCGCAGATACGCAGTATTTT. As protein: CASTTVGSRADTQYF.

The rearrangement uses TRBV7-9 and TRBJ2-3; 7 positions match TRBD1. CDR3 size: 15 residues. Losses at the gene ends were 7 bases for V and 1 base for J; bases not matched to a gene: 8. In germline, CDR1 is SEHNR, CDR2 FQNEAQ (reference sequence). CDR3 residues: CASTPTGTGTDTQYF. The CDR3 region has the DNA TGTGCCAGCACCCCAACCGGGACAGGCACAGATACGCAGTATTTT.

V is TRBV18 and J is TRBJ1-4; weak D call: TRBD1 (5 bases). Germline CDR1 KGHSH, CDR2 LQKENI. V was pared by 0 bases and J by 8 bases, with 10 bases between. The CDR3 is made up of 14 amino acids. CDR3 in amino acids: CASSPPRGREKLFF. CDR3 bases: TGTGCCAGCTCACCACCTAGGGGCCGCGAAAAACTGTTTTTT.

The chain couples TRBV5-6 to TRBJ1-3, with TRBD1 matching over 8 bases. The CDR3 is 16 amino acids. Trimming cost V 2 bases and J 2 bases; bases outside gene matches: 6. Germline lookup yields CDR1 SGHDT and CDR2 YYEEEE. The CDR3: CASSLVGQGTGNTIYF. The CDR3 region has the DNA TGTGCCAGCAGCTTAGTAGGACAGGGAACTGGAAACACCATATATTTT.